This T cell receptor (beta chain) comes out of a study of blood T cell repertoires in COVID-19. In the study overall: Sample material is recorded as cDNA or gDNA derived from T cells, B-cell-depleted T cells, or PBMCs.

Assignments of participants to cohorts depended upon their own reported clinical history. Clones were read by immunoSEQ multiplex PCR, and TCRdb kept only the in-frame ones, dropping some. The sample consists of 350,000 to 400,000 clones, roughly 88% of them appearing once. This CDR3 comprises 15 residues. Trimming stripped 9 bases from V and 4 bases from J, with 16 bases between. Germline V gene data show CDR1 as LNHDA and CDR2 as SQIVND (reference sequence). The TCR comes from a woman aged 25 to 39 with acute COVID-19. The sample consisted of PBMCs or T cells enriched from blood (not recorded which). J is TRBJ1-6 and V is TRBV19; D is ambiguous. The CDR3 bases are TGTGCCAGCACCTCGTGGGAGCAGTATAATTCACCCCTCCACTTT. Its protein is CASTSWEQYNSPLHF.